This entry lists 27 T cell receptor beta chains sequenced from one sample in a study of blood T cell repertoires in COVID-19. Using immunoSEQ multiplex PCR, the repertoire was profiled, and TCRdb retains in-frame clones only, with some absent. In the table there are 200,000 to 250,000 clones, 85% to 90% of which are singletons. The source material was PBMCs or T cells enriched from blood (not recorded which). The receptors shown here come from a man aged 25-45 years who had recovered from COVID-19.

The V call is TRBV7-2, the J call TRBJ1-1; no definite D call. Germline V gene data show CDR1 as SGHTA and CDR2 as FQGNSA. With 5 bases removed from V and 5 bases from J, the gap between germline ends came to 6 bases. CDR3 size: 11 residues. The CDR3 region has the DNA TGTGCCAGCAGCCACCAGACTGAAGCTTTCTTT. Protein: CASSHQTEAFF.

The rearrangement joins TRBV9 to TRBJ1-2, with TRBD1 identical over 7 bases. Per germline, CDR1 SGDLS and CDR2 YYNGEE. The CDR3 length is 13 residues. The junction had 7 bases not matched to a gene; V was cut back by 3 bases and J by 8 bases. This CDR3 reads CASSADRVRGYTF. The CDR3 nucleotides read TGTGCCAGCAGCGCTGACAGGGTTCGGGGCTACACCTTC.

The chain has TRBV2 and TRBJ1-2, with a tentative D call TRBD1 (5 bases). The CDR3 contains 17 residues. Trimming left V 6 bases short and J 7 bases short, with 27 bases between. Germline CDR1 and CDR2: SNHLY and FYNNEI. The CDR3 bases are TGTGCCAGCAGGCCCCCCAGGGTCGCGTCGCTTGTAGGTGGCTACACCTTC. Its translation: CASRPPRVASLVGGYTF.

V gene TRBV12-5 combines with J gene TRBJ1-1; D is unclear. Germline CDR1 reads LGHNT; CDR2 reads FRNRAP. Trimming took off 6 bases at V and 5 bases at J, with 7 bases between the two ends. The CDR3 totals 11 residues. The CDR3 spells CASGRGTEAFF. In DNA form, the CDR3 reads TGTGCTAGTGGGAGAGGGACTGAAGCTTTCTTT.

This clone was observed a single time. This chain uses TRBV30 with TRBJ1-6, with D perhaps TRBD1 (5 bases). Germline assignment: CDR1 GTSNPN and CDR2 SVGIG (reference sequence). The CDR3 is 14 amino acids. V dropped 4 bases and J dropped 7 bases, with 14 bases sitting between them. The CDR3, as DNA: TGTGCCTGGAACCCCGGGGGGTTGAATTCACCCCTCCACTTT. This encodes CAWNPGGLNSPLHF.

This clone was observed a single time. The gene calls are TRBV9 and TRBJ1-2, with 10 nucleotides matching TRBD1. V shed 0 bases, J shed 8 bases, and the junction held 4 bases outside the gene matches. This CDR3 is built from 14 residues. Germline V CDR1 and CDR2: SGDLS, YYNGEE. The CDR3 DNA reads TGTGCCAGCAGCGTAGAGCGGGGACAGGGGGGCTACACCTTC. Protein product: CASSVERGQGGYTF.

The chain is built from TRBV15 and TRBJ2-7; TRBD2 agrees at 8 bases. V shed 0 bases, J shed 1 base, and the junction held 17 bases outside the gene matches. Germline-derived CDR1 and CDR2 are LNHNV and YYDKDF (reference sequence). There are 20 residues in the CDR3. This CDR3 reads CATSRDGGISGRTLSYEQYF. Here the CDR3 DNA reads TGTGCCACCAGCAGAGACGGTGGAATAAGCGGGAGAACTCTTTCCTACGAGCAGTACTTC.

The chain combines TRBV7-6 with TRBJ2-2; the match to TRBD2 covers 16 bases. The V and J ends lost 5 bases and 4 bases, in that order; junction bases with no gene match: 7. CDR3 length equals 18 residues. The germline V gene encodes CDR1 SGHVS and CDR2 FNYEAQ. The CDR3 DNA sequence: TGTGCCAGCAGCCATCCGGGACTAGCGGGGGGGTTCACCGGGGAGCTGTTTTTT. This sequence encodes CASSHPGLAGGFTGELFF.

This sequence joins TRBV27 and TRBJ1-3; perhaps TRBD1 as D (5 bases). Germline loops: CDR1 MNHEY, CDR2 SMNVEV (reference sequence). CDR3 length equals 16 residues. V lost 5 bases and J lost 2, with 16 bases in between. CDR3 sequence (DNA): TGTGCCAGCAGTCCAAGCCAGGGCCAAGCTGGAAACACCATATATTTT. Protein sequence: CASSPSQGQAGNTIYF.

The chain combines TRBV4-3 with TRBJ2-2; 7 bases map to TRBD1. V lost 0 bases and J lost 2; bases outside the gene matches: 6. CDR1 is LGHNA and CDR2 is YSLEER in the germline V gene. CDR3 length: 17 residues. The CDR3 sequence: CASSQETGTVNTGELFF. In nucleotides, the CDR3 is TGCGCCAGCAGCCAAGAGACCGGGACAGTTAACACCGGGGAGCTGTTTTTT.

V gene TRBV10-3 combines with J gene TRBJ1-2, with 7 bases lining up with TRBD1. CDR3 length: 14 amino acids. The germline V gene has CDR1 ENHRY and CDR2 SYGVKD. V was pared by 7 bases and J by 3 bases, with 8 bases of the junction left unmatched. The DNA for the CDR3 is TGTGCCATCACCGGGACAGCCGAGCACTATGGCTACACCTTC. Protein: CAITGTAEHYGYTF.

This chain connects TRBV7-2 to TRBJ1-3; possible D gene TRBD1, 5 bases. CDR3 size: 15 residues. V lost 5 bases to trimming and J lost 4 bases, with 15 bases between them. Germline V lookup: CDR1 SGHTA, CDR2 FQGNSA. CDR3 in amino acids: CASSTNQGTGNTIYF. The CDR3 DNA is TGTGCCAGCAGCACGAACCAGGGAACGGGAAACACCATATATTTT.

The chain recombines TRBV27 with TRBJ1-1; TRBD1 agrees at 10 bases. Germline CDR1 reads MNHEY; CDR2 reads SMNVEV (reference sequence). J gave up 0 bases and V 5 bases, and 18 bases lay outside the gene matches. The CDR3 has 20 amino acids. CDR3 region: CASSVDRGRGRSALNTEAFF. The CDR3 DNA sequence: TGTGCCAGCAGTGTCGACAGGGGGCGGGGGAGGAGTGCGTTGAACACTGAAGCTTTCTTT.

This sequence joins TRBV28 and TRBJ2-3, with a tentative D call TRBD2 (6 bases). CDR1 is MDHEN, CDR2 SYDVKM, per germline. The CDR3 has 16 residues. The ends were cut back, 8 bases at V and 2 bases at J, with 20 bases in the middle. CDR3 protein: CASGTTTGLATDTQYF. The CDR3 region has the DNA TGTGCCAGCGGAACCACGACGGGACTCGCCACAGATACGCAGTATTTT.

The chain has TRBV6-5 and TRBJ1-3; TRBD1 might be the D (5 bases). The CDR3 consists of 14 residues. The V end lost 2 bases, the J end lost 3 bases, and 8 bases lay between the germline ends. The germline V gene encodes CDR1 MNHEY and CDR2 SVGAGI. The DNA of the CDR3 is TGTGCCAGCAGTTACGGGGGGAATGGAAACACCATATATTTT. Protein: CASSYGGNGNTIYF.

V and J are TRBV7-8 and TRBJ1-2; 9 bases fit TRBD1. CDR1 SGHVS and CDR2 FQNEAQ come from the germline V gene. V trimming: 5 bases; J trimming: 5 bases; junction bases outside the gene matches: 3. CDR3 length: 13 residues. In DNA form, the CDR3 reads TGTGCCAGCAGCGTAGACAGGGGGTATGGCTACACCTTC. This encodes CASSVDRGYGYTF.

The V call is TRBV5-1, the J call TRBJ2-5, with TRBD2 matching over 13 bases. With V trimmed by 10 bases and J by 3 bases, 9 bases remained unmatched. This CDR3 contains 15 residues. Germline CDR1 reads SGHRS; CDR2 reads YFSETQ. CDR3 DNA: TGCGCCGGCACGTCCGGGACTAGCGGGGAAGAGACCCAGTACTTC. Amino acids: CAGTSGTSGEETQYF.

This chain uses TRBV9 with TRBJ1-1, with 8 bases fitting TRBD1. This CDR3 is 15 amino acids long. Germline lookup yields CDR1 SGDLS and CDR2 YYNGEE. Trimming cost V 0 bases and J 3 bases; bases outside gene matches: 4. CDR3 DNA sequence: TGTGCCAGCAGCGTAGGGACAGGGTTCGACACTGAAGCTTTCTTT. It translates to CASSVGTGFDTEAFF.

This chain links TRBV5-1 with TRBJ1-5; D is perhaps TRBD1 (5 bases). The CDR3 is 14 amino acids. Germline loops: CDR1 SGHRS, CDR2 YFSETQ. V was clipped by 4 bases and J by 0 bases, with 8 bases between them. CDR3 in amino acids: CASSLDNSNQPQHF. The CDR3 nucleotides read TGCGCCAGCAGCCTGGACAATAGCAATCAGCCCCAGCATTTT.

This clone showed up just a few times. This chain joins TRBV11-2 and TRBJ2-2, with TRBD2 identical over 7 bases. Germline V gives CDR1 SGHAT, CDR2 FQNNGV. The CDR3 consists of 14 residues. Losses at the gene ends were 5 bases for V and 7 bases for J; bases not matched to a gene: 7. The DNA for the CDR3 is TGTGCCAGCAGCCCTCGGGGGGTCAACGGGGAGCTGTTTTTT. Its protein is CASSPRGVNGELFF.

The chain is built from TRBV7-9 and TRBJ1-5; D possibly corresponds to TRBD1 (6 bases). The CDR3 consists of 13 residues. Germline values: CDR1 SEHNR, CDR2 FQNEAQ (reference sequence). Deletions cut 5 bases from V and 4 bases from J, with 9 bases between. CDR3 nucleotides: TGTGCCAGCAGCGGACAGTTTAATCAGCCCCAGCATTTT. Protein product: CASSGQFNQPQHF. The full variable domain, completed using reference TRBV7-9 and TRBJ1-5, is DTGVSQNPRHKITKRGQNVTFRCDPISEHNRLYWYRQTLGQGPEFLTYFQNEAQLEKSRLLSDRFSAERPKGSFSTLEIQRTEQGDSAMYLCASSGQFNQPQHFGDGTRLSIL.

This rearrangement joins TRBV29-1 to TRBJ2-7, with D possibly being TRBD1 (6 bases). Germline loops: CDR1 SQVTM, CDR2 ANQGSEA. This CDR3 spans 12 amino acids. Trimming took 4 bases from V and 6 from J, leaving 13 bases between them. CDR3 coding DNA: TGCAGCGTTGCACCGACAGGACGCGAGCAGTACTTC. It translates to CSVAPTGREQYF.

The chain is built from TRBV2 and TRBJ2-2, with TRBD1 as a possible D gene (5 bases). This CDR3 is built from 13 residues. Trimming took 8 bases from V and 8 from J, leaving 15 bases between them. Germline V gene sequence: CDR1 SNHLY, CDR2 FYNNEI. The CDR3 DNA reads TGTGCCAGCGGGAAGGGGAATACGGGGGAGCTGTTTTTT. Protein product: CASGKGNTGELFF.

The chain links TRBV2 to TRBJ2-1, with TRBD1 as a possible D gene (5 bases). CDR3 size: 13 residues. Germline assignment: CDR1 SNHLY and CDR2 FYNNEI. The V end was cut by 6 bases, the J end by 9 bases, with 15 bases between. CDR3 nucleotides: TGTGCCAGCAGCAGTATAAGGGGTGGTGAGCAGTTCTTC. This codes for CASSSIRGGEQFF.

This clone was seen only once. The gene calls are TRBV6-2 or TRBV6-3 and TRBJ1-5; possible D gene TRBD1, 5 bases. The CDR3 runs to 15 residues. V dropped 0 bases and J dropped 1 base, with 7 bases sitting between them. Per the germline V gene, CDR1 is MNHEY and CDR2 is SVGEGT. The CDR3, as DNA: TGTGCCAGCAGTTACTCGGCAGGGAGCAATCAGCCCCAGCATTTT. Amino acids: CASSYSAGSNQPQHF.

The CDR3 DNA reads as TGTGCCAGCAGTTTATCGAGGGCAGTCACAGATACGCAGTATTTT. This sequence encodes CASSLSRAVTDTQYF. J is TRBJ2-3 and V is TRBV27; D perhaps matches TRBD2 (5 bases). The germline V and J ends were trimmed by 0 bases and 2 bases, with 9 bases remaining between them. Germline CDR1 MNHEY, CDR2 SMNVEV (reference sequence). The CDR3 is 15 residues long.

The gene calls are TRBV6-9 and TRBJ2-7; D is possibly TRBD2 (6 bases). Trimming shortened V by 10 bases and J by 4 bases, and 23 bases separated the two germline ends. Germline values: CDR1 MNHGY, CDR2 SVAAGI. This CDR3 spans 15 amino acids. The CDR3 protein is CATLRRRAISYEQYF. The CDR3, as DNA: TGTGCCACCCTACGACGGAGGGCCATTTCTTACGAGCAGTACTTC.